This entry lists 12 T cell receptor beta chains sequenced from one sample in a study of cytomegalovirus exposure and HLA in healthy donors. Researchers ran the PCR with 60 Vbeta and 13 Jbeta primers. The method was immunoSEQ multiplex PCR; TCRdb's version includes in-frame clones alone and lacks a portion of them. Counted here are some 51,000 clones, about 76% occurring once; the ten biggest clones make up over 2.5%. Material for sequencing was PBMCs. These receptors originate from a female donor in good health and CMV-seronegative.

This clone has just one count. The gene calls are TRBV6-5 and TRBJ1-2; 7 bases agree with TRBD1. The trim removed 0 bases at V and 2 bases at J, leaving 3 bases unmatched. The CDR3 extends over 15 amino acids. Germline loops: CDR1 MNHEY, CDR2 SVGAGI. As DNA, the CDR3 is TGTGCCAGCAGTTACTCAGTGACAGGGAACTATGGCTACACCTTC. Residues: CASSYSVTGNYGYTF.

The CDR3 sequence: CASSQDLAFRNTEAFF. CDR3 nucleotide sequence: TGCGCCAGCAGCCAAGATCTAGCGTTCCGGAACACTGAAGCTTTCTTT. V usage is TRBV4-1 and J usage is TRBJ1-1; unclear D gene. This CDR3 spans 16 amino acids. Trimming cost V 0 bases and J 1 base, with 12 bases left between them. The germline V gene encodes CDR1 MGHRA and CDR2 YSYEKL.

The V call is TRBV11-2, the J call TRBJ2-3, with 13 bases identical to TRBD2. Germline V gene lookup returns CDR1 SGHAT and CDR2 FQNNGV. The CDR3 spans 16 residues. With 5 bases clipped from V and 4 bases from J, the junction kept 6 bases outside the gene matches. CDR3 protein: CASSKLAGGLSDTQYF. Here the CDR3 DNA reads TGTGCCAGCAGCAAACTAGCGGGGGGGCTTTCAGATACGCAGTATTTT.

The chain couples TRBV5-1 to TRBJ1-1; maybe TRBD1 (5 bases). Germline V CDR1 and CDR2: SGHRS, YFSETQ. The V end lost 1 base, the J end lost 1 base, and 8 bases lay between the germline ends. CDR3 length: 14 amino acids. The CDR3 reads CASSLTGGNTEAFF. As DNA, the CDR3 is TGCGCCAGCAGCTTGACAGGTGGGAACACTGAAGCTTTCTTT.

The chain joins TRBV19 to TRBJ1-2; no firm D call. The CDR3 runs to 11 residues. Germline CDR1 and CDR2: LNHDA and SQIVND (reference sequence). The V end was cut by 6 bases, the J end by 10 bases, with 12 bases between. The CDR3 DNA reads TGTGCCAGTAGCGAACAGTATACCTACACCTTC. Translated: CASSEQYTYTF.

The CDR3 protein is CASSLAGQGRNYGYTF. DNA for the CDR3: TGCGCCAGCAGCTTGGCGGGACAGGGAAGGAACTATGGCTACACCTTC. The rearrangement joins TRBV5-1 to TRBJ1-2; TRBD1 aligns across 9 bases. There are 16 residues in the CDR3. Germline V CDR1 and CDR2: SGHRS, YFSETQ. With 0 bases clipped from V and 2 bases from J, the junction kept 5 bases outside the gene matches.

The chain carries TRBV11-2 and TRBJ2-1; 11 bases line up with TRBD2. V lost 2 bases, J lost 9 bases, and 12 bases stayed unmatched. This CDR3 has 17 residues. Germline V gene data show CDR1 as SGHAT and CDR2 as FQNNGV. This CDR3 reads CASSLPTIAGGHGEQFF. CDR3 bases: TGTGCCAGCAGCTTACCTACGATAGCGGGAGGGCATGGTGAGCAGTTCTTC.

The gene calls are TRBV6-5 and TRBJ2-5, with 7 bases identical to TRBD1. CDR1 MNHEY and CDR2 SVGAGI come from the germline V gene. V dropped 0 bases and J dropped 11; count of bases not matched to a gene: 9. This CDR3 is 14 amino acids long. The CDR3 DNA reads TGTGCCAGCAGTTACTCGTACAGGGGTGGAGAGCAGTACTTC. It yields the protein CASSYSYRGGEQYF.

This clone appeared a single time. The chain employs TRBV30 and TRBJ2-7, with TRBD2 matching 7 bases. V trimming: 0 bases; J trimming: 3 bases; junction bases outside the gene matches: 5. The CDR3 totals 14 residues. CDR1 and CDR2 from the germline V gene are GTSNPN and SVGIG (reference sequence). CDR3 nucleotide sequence: TGTGCCTGGAGTGTCGGTAGCGGGTTCTACGAGCAGTACTTC. Amino acid sequence: CAWSVGSGFYEQYF.

V and J are TRBV14 and TRBJ2-5; D might be TRBD1 (6 bases). Germline V gene data show CDR1 as SGHDN and CDR2 as FVKESK. V lost 4 bases and J lost 4, with 13 bases in between. The CDR3 totals 14 residues. Here the CDR3 reads CASSPTGSAETQYF. The CDR3 DNA follows: TGTGCCAGCAGCCCCACAGGGTCTGCAGAGACCCAGTACTTC.

The rearrangement uses TRBV4-2 and TRBJ2-3; D perhaps matches TRBD2 (5 bases). This CDR3 region has 16 residues. Germline lookup yields CDR1 LGHNA and CDR2 YNFKEQ. Trimming removed 0 bases at V and 0 bases at J, with 10 bases between. The CDR3 region has the DNA TGTGCCAGCAGCCAAGAAGGTCGCGGGAGCACAGATACGCAGTATTTT. Translation gives CASSQEGRGSTDTQYF.

This chain connects TRBV15 to TRBJ2-1, with D possibly being TRBD2 (5 bases). This CDR3 region has 12 residues. Germline CDR1 is LNHNV and CDR2 is YYDKDF (reference sequence). V was cut by 0 bases and J by 16 bases, with 13 bases left in between. The CDR3: CATSRDQNRGFF. CDR3 coding DNA: TGTGCCACCAGCAGAGATCAGAACCGGGGTTTCTTC.